Below, 30 T cell receptor beta chains from the same sample are listed, as sequenced in a study of T cells in Graves' hyperthyroidism and ophthalmopathy. Using RNA transcripts as the source, TCR beta CDR3 regions were amplified. RT-PCR in the first round (using the HTBI primer set) targeted the TCR CDR3. TCRdb re-called the multiplex PCR reads through MiXCR, storing one row per CDR3 protein. The profile covers over 250,000 distinct CDR3 sequences, with about a sixth appearing a single time and around 58% taken by the ten largest. Source material: blood. These TCRs come from a woman in her sixties or seventies with Graves' ophthalmopathy.

This clonotype was picked up many times. The chain links TRBV28 to TRBJ2-7; maybe TRBD1 (6 bases). Germline lookup yields CDR1 MDHEN and CDR2 SYDVKM. This CDR3 is built from 15 residues. V was cut by 5 bases and J by 0 bases, with 14 bases left in between. The CDR3 DNA sequence: TGTGCCAGCAGTCCCCTCGGGACAAACTCCTACGAGCAGTACTTC. It yields the protein CASSPLGTNSYEQYF.

The chain combines TRBV5-8 with TRBJ2-1; D is unclear. The ends were cut back, 3 bases at V and 8 bases at J, with 6 bases in the middle. This CDR3 contains 11 residues. Per germline, CDR1 SGHTS and CDR2 YDEGEE. The CDR3 loop is CASSSPYEQFF. The CDR3 coding sequence is TGTGCCAGCAGCTCCCCATATGAGCAGTTCTTC.

There are a few counts of this clonotype. The V call is TRBV19, the J call TRBJ2-3; tentatively, D is TRBD1 or TRBD2 (8 bases each). Trimming removed 9 bases at V and 1 base at J, with 17 bases between. The germline CDR1 and CDR2 sequences are LNHDA and SQIVND (reference sequence). The CDR3 totals 15 residues. The CDR3 nucleotides are TGTGCCAGCGCCAGCGGGGGACAGGGCACAGATACGCAGTATTTT. As protein: CASASGGQGTDTQYF.

This chain uses TRBV28 with TRBJ2-2; 8 bases map to TRBD1. J was trimmed by 6 bases and V by 3 bases; bases with no gene match: 3. The CDR3 covers 14 residues. Germline CDR1 MDHEN, CDR2 SYDVKM. CDR3 region: CASSLLDRAGELFF. As DNA, the CDR3 is TGTGCCAGCAGTTTGTTGGACAGGGCCGGGGAGCTGTTTTTT.

The chain carries TRBV10-3 and TRBJ2-3, with TRBD1 matching 9 bases. Trimming cost V 8 bases and J 0 bases; bases outside gene matches: 15. This CDR3 spans 18 amino acids. The germline V gene has CDR1 ENHRY and CDR2 SYGVKD. CDR3 residues: CAIGTGMGRALSTDTQYF. The DNA of the CDR3 is TGTGCCATCGGGACAGGGATGGGACGGGCCCTTAGCACAGATACGCAGTATTTT.

This clonotype was observed at least ten times. This sequence joins TRBV7-2 and TRBJ2-5, with 10 bases identical to TRBD1. Germline values: CDR1 SGHTA, CDR2 FQGNSA. The ends lost 0 bases at V and 5 bases at J; junction bases unmatched: 6. The CDR3 totals 16 residues. The CDR3 region is CASSLARDRGVETQYF. In nucleotides, the CDR3 is TGTGCCAGCAGCTTAGCCCGGGACAGGGGAGTTGAGACCCAGTACTTC.

This clonotype was recorded many times. This chain uses TRBV7-2 with TRBJ2-2; D might be TRBD2 (6 bases). V was clipped by 1 base and J by 5 bases, with 11 bases between them. CDR3 length equals 15 residues. Per germline, CDR1 SGHTA and CDR2 FQGNSA. DNA for the CDR3: TGTGCCAGCAGCTTAGTTGGGGCGGGGACCGGGGAGCTGTTTTTT. Residues: CASSLVGAGTGELFF.

This clonotype was seen repeatedly, ten times or more. The chain employs TRBV27 and TRBJ2-1; D is perhaps TRBD2 (5 bases). V was shortened by 2 bases and J by 3 bases, with 23 bases between the two germline ends. The CDR3 is 19 residues long. Germline assignment: CDR1 MNHEY and CDR2 SMNVEV (reference sequence). As DNA, the CDR3 is TGTGCCAGCAGTTTAGAGGGAACCTGGGGAAGTCTACTCTACAATGAGCAGTTCTTC. Amino acids: CASSLEGTWGSLLYNEQFF.

This rearrangement joins TRBV28 to TRBJ1-4, with D possibly TRBD1 on 6 matching bases. CDR3 size: 15 residues. Germline CDR1 MDHEN, CDR2 SYDVKM. V was shortened by 4 bases and J by 0 bases, with 9 bases between the two germline ends. This CDR3 is CASSYRVTTNEKLFF. CDR3 nucleotides: TGTGCCAGCAGTTACAGGGTGACAACTAATGAAAAACTGTTTTTT.

In this sample, this clonotype turned up a few times. This sequence joins TRBV9 and TRBJ2-7; 11 nucleotides align to TRBD2. V gave up 0 bases and J gave up 3 bases; unmatched junction bases: 5. This CDR3 has 16 residues. The V gene's germline CDR1 is SGDLS and CDR2 YYNGEE. CDR3 protein: CASSVGELAGVYEQYF. CDR3 in DNA: TGTGCCAGCAGCGTAGGGGAACTAGCGGGGGTCTACGAGCAGTACTTC.

The V and J genes are TRBV29-1 and TRBJ2-1, with D uncertain. Germline-derived CDR1 and CDR2 are SQVTM and ANQGSEA. CDR3 size: 12 residues. The V end lost 7 bases, the J end lost 5 bases, and 12 bases lay between the germline ends. Written as DNA, the CDR3 is TGCAGCGCGCCACACCCCAACAATGAGCAGTTCTTC. This codes for CSAPHPNNEQFF.

The sample holds many counts of this clonotype. The chain has TRBV10-3 and TRBJ1-1, with D possibly matching TRBD1 (5 bases). V was cut by 5 bases and J by 1 base, with 11 bases left in between. The CDR3 totals 14 residues. From germline, CDR1 is ENHRY and CDR2 SYGVKD. The DNA of the CDR3 is TGTGCCATCAGTAGCACAGGATCGAACACTGAAGCTTTCTTT. Its translation: CAISSTGSNTEAFF.

This clonotype was detected ten times or more. The chain is built from TRBV20-1 and TRBJ1-6; D ambiguous. Germline loops: CDR1 DFQATT, CDR2 SNEGSKA (reference sequence). V gave up 1 base and J gave up 8 bases, with 15 bases separating them. The CDR3 is 15 amino acids. CDR3 loop: CSARVWGGGDSPLHF. Here the CDR3 DNA reads TGCAGTGCTAGAGTATGGGGTGGAGGAGATTCACCCCTCCACTTT.

This clonotype showed up just once. This could be a read error, since a much larger clone is one nucleotide away. The chain joins TRBV6-1 to TRBJ1-2; the D is unclear. The germline V gene has CDR1 MNHNS and CDR2 SASEGT. Trimming removed 6 bases from V and 8 bases from J, with 13 bases in between. The CDR3 covers 12 residues. CDR3 sequence: CASSPGRSGYTF. The CDR3, as DNA: TGTGCCAGCAGCCCTGGGCGGTCCGGCTACACCTTC.

A remark on this clonotype: A clone one base away is much larger, so this may be a read error. The chain carries TRBV7-2 and TRBJ1-2; no clear D gene. CDR1 and CDR2 (germline): SGHTA, FQGNSA. This CDR3 is 14 amino acids long. The CDR3 sequence is CASSSKGPSYGFTF. As DNA, the CDR3 is TGTGCCAGCAGCTCCAAGGGCCCCTCATATGGCTTCACCTTC.

This clonotype was picked up a small number of times. The V gene is TRBV20-1, the J gene TRBJ2-6, with 9 bases aligning to TRBD1. Germline CDR1 reads DFQATT; CDR2 reads SNEGSKA (reference sequence). The junction had 8 bases not matched to a gene; V was cut back by 6 bases and J by 2 bases. The CDR3 runs 16 residues. The CDR3: CSASKQGATGANVLTF. CDR3 coding DNA: TGCAGTGCAAGCAAACAGGGGGCGACTGGGGCCAACGTCCTGACTTTC.

This sequence joins TRBV6-2 or TRBV6-3 and TRBJ2-7, with D possibly matching TRBD2 (5 bases). The CDR3 totals 13 residues. V dropped 10 bases and J dropped 2 bases, with 15 bases sitting between them. Germline CDR1 MNHEY, CDR2 SVGEGT. This chain's CDR3 is CATDGGFPYEQYF. In DNA form, the CDR3 reads TGTGCCACCGACGGAGGTTTCCCCTACGAGCAGTACTTC.

This clonotype was seen many times. The rearrangement uses TRBV20-1 and TRBJ1-1; D gene uncertain. Trimming removed 5 bases at V and 0 bases at J, with 16 bases between. Per germline, CDR1 DFQATT and CDR2 SNEGSKA (reference sequence). The CDR3 is made up of 15 amino acids. The CDR3 loop reads CSAAPLGRMNTEAFF. The DNA for the CDR3 is TGCAGTGCTGCCCCGCTCGGGAGAATGAACACTGAAGCTTTCTTT.

A remark on this clonotype: A much larger clone lies one base from this, so it may be a read error. V is TRBV20-1 and J is TRBJ2-7, with 13 bases fitting TRBD2. Matching the DNA end better, TRBJ2-1 makes the J call doubtful. The germline V gene has CDR1 DFQATT and CDR2 SNEGSKA (reference sequence). CDR3 length: 14 amino acids. CDR3 nucleotides: TGCAGTGCTAGGGGACTAGCGGGGTCCTACGAGCAGTTCTTC. It encodes CSARGLAGSYEQFF.

CDR3 in DNA: TGTGCCAGCAGCTTAACCCCAGGCTCCTACAATGAGCAGTTCTTC. Translated: CASSLTPGSYNEQFF. The chain uses TRBV7-3 and TRBJ2-1; D not certain. CDR1 is SGHTA and CDR2 is FQGTGA in the germline V gene. The CDR3 runs to 15 residues. Trimming removed 0 bases from V and 0 bases from J, with 6 bases in between.

The J gene is TRBJ1-1, the V gene TRBV29-1; possibly TRBD1 for D (5 bases). Germline loops: CDR1 SQVTM, CDR2 ANQGSEA. The CDR3 loop spans 13 amino acids. Deletions cut 6 bases from V and 5 bases from J, with 16 bases between. DNA for the CDR3: TGCAGCGTCTCAGGGTTTGGGGTAACTGAAGCTTTCTTT. The encoded protein is CSVSGFGVTEAFF.

Only a few counts were recorded for this clonotype. This sequence joins TRBV18 and TRBJ2-1; 10 positions agree with TRBD2. V trimming: 6 bases; J trimming: 15 bases; junction bases outside the gene matches: 23. The CDR3 has 17 amino acids. Germline assignment: CDR1 KGHSH and CDR2 LQKENI. The CDR3 loop reads CASSVAPPGLASFGWFF. The CDR3 DNA follows: TGTGCCAGCTCCGTCGCGCCCCCGGGACTAGCGTCTTTCGGTTGGTTCTTC.

This clonotype was seen repeatedly, ten times or more. The chain carries TRBV28 and TRBJ1-5; D gene unclear. Germline lookup yields CDR1 MDHEN and CDR2 SYDVKM. V was trimmed by 6 bases and J by 2 bases, leaving 8 bases between them. The CDR3 length is 13 residues. CDR3 bases: TGTGCCAGCAGCCAAACGCGCAATCAGCCCCAGCATTTT. The encoded protein is CASSQTRNQPQHF.

This clonotype was seen a handful of times. The chain carries TRBV24-1 and TRBJ1-5; no clear D gene. The CDR3 contains 14 residues. Trimming pared 3 bases from V and 4 bases from J, leaving 9 bases between. CDR1 is KGHDR and CDR2 is SFDVKD in the germline V gene. In DNA form, the CDR3 reads TGTGCCACCAGTGATCCGCGGAGGAATCAGCCCCAGCATTTT. The encoded protein is CATSDPRRNQPQHF.

This clonotype was seen many times. The gene calls are TRBV12-5 and TRBJ2-7, with D uncertain. Between the trimmed V and J ends, which lost 3 bases and 2 bases, there was a span of 8 bases. CDR1 and CDR2 from the germline V gene are LGHNT and FRNRAP. CDR3 length: 13 amino acids. CDR3 nucleotides: TGTGCTAGTGGTTTAGGCGAGCCCTACGAGCAGTACTTC. This encodes CASGLGEPYEQYF.

Ten or more counts support this clonotype. This sequence joins TRBV11-2 and TRBJ2-2; D perhaps matches TRBD1 (5 bases). Trimming took 3 bases from V and 5 from J, leaving 7 bases between them. The CDR3 has 13 residues. Per germline, CDR1 SGHAT and CDR2 FQNNGV. CDR3 in amino acids: CASSFDSTGELFF. CDR3 DNA: TGTGCCAGCAGCTTCGACAGTACCGGGGAGCTGTTTTTT. Drawing the rest from reference TRBV11-2 and TRBJ2-2, the complete variable domain is EAGVAQSPRYKIIEKRQSVAFWCNPISGHATLYWYQQILGQGPKLLIQFQNNGVVDDSQLPKDRFSAERLKGVDSTLKIQPAKLEDSAVYLCASSFDSTGELFFGEGSRLTVL.

V and J are TRBV27 and TRBJ2-7; no reliable D call. Trimming took 3 bases from V and 4 from J, leaving 16 bases between them. This CDR3 region has 15 residues. Germline assignment: CDR1 MNHEY and CDR2 SMNVEV (reference sequence). The CDR3: CASSFGSHEKYEQYF. The CDR3 bases are TGTGCCAGCAGTTTTGGGTCGCACGAGAAGTACGAGCAGTACTTC.

This clonotype came up many times. V gene TRBV6-5 combines with J gene TRBJ2-5; 7 bases are a match to TRBD2. Germline V lookup: CDR1 MNHEY, CDR2 SVGAGI. The V segment lost 2 bases and the J segment 4 bases; nucleotides outside the gene matches: 4. CDR3 length: 14 residues. The CDR3 DNA reads TGTGCCAGCAGTTACGTAGCGGGCGGAGAGACCCAGTACTTC. Translated, it gives CASSYVAGGETQYF.

CDR3 coding DNA: TGTGCCACCAGGGACACAGAGGGTCGCACAGATACGCAGTATTTT. Protein sequence: CATRDTEGRTDTQYF. This sequence joins TRBV24-1 and TRBJ2-3; D may match TRBD1 or TRBD2 (5 bases each). V lost 7 bases to trimming and J lost 1 base, with 14 bases between them. The germline CDR1 and CDR2 sequences are KGHDR and SFDVKD. The CDR3 contains 15 residues.

This clonotype has a handful of counts. This sequence joins TRBV29-1 and TRBJ1-1; D uncertain. Trimming pared 2 bases from V and 4 bases from J, leaving 11 bases between. The CDR3 runs 13 residues. The germline gives CDR1 SQVTM, CDR2 ANQGSEA. CDR3 coding DNA: TGCAGCGTTGAATTGGGTTTCGGCACTGAAGCTTTCTTT. Its translation: CSVELGFGTEAFF.